This T cell receptor beta chain was recorded in a study of T cells in Graves' hyperthyroidism and ophthalmopathy. It was less than 13 ml of fresh peripheral blood that supplied the PBMCs. This CDR3 has 14 amino acids. Germline values: CDR1 MNHEY, CDR2 SVGEGT. V gave up 8 bases and J gave up 2 bases; unmatched junction bases: 4. Study-wide results and caveats: Ophthalmopathy cases were set apart from stable hyperthyroidism by a 13 V-J model.

Points on this clonotype: What it binds is unknown.

Template material for amplifying TCR beta CDR3 regions consisted of RNA transcripts. The TCR CDR3 was amplified in a first-round RT-PCR using the HTBI primer set. TCRdb passed the multiplex PCR reads through MiXCR, listing each CDR3 protein once. Of some 620,000 distinct CDR3 sequences detected, 15% to 20% appear once; the ten largest clones hold 3.5% to 4%. The source material was blood. This sequence originates from a woman younger than 45 with Graves' hyperthyroidism. The genes are TRBV6-2 or TRBV6-3 and TRBJ2-7, with 12 positions matching TRBD2. CDR3 amino acids: CASLTSGRPYEQYF. In DNA form, the CDR3 reads TGTGCCAGCCTGACTAGCGGGAGACCCTACGAGCAGTACTTC.